This T cell receptor (beta chain) originates from a study of T cells in Graves' hyperthyroidism and ophthalmopathy. Study-level background: Peripheral blood sampling occurred at initial diagnosis, before any treatment.

Exclusion criteria comprised uncontrolled infection, other autoimmune disease, pregnancy or lactation. A word on this clonotype: Its antigen is currently unknown.

TCR beta CDR3 region amplification was performed from RNA transcripts. The TCR CDR3 first-round RT-PCR relied on the HTBI primer set. MiXCR, applied by TCRdb to the multiplex PCR reads, yields one record per CDR3 protein. Of some 490,000 distinct CDR3 sequences detected, approximately 22% appear once; the ten largest clones hold less than 65%. This CDR3 has 13 residues. Deletions cut 6 bases from V and 0 bases from J, with 9 bases between. Germline V gives CDR1 SGHTA, CDR2 FQGTGA. Study results and caveats: Most expanded thyroid clonotypes above 0.001 also appeared in blood.

The TCR originated in an older woman with Graves' ophthalmopathy. The chain links TRBV7-3 to TRBJ2-7; D uncertain. Sequenced material: blood. This chain's CDR3 is CASREVSSYEQYF. The CDR3 DNA follows: TGTGCCAGCAGAGAAGTTAGCTCCTACGAGCAGTACTTC.